This TCR beta chain was observed in a study of CXCR4 blockade with PD-1 therapy in pancreatic cancer. Study outcomes and limitations: Tumors were clonally expanded, mean 0.14 versus 0.05 in healthy blood. Convergent selection by common tumor antigens was suggested by nucleotide rearrangement counts. Only TCRbeta chains were sequenced here.

This clone was observed once. Antigen unknown. Trimming took 3 bases from V and 0 from J, leaving 10 bases between them. The length of the CDR3 is 15 residues. The germline CDR1 and CDR2 sequences are KGHSH and LQKENI. Patients who provided the archived tumor blocks had not received neoadjuvant therapy before surgery. Repertoires were generated with immunoSEQ multiplex PCR, while TCRdb's copy carries only in-frame clones and drops some. The sample includes 740 or so clones, approximately 39% of them seen just once. The material sequenced was tumor tissue. This chain joins TRBV18 and TRBJ2-3; possible D gene TRBD2, 6 bases. The TCR originated in a human donor with pancreatic ductal adenocarcinoma. In DNA, the CDR3 is TGTGCCAGCTCACCGGACTACCTTAGCACAGATACGCAGTATTTT. The encoded protein is CASSPDYLSTDTQYF. Full variable domain (rest looked up from reference TRBV18 and TRBJ2-3): NAGVMQNPRHLVRRRGQEARLRCSPMKGHSHVYWYRQLPEEGLKFMVYLQKENIIDESGMPKERFSAEFPKEGPSILRIQQVVRGDSAAYFCASSPDYLSTDTQYFGPGTRLTVL.